This TCR beta chain is drawn from a study of Ad26.COV2.S vaccination and SARS-CoV-2 variants. Treatment in this sample: around 19 received Ad26.COV2.S at low or high dose, single or two shots; about 5 received placebo; per-sample allocation not given. It was on day 63 after the first vaccine or placebo injection that samples were taken. The ends were cut back, 0 bases at V and 4 bases at J, with 13 bases in the middle. The CDR3 has 15 amino acids. The germline V gene encodes CDR1 SGHTA and CDR2 FQGNSA. Clones were read by immunoSEQ multiplex PCR, and TCRdb kept only the in-frame ones, dropping some. This table has 330,000 or so clones, about 90% appearing once.

This TCR was sampled from a person between 18 and 60 years old who received the Ad26.COV2.S COVID-19 vaccine or a placebo. The sequences come from peripheral blood, collected in a trial of Ad26.COV2.S vaccine versus placebo. The chain links TRBV7-2 to TRBJ2-7; tentatively, D is TRBD1 or TRBD2 (5 bases each). CDR3 sequence (DNA): TGTGCCAGCAGCTTAGCGAGTGTTGGGGGTTACGAGCAGTACTTC. Its protein is CASSLASVGGYEQYF.